This T cell receptor (beta chain) was found in a study of cytomegalovirus exposure and HLA in healthy donors. The table lists this clone with a count of one. The antigen remains undetermined. General observations from the study: Most TCR sequences proved rare, with some public TCRs found in many donors. Subsequent analysis found a tendency for first-cohort TCR clusters to co-occur within the 95 to 150 validation repertoires.

Donors were drawn from the approximately 110-subject validation cohort, separate from the approximately 680-subject first cohort. Germline trimming cut 7 bases from V and 3 bases from J; bases unmatched to any gene: 6. The CDR3 contains 13 residues. Germline assignment: CDR1 SGHVS and CDR2 FQNEAQ. Some clones are missing from TCRdb's copy, which holds only in-frame ones; the method was immunoSEQ multiplex PCR. The table has 260,000 or so clones, around nine tenths seen once. The specimen sequenced was PBMCs. This chain uses TRBV7-8 with TRBJ2-7; 7 nucleotides line up with TRBD2. The origin of this receptor is a man in his late teens or twenties in good health and CMV-seronegative. The DNA for the CDR3 is TGTGCCAGCAAGCGGGGAATGAGCTACGAGCAGTACTTC. Amino acid sequence: CASKRGMSYEQYF.